This TCR beta chain was documented in a study of blood T cell repertoires in COVID-19. Sequencing used immunoSEQ multiplex PCR; TCRdb keeps in-frame clones, though not all of them. The table shows hundreds of thousands of clones, with approximately 83% occurring only once. CDR3 length: 15 amino acids. The germline CDR1 and CDR2 sequences are SGHNT and YYREEE (reference sequence). Trimming pared 5 bases from V and 1 base from J, leaving 12 bases between. This clonotype was sampled from a woman aged 50 to 60 with acute or convalescent COVID-19. The sequenced sample was peripheral blood. V usage is TRBV5-4 and J usage is TRBJ2-2, with D hard to call. The CDR3: CASSSRSQNTGELFF. CDR3 bases: TGTGCCAGCAGTAGTCGTAGCCAGAACACCGGGGAGCTGTTTTTT.